Presented here are 2 T cell receptor beta chains from one specimen sequenced in a study of T-cell memory formation after mild COVID-19. MiXCR, applied by TCRdb to the 5' RACE reads, yields one record per CDR3 protein. The data contain 550,000 to 600,000 distinct CDR3 sequences, about 20% of them singletons. The sequencing sample was made of PBMCs or a T cell subset sorted from them (not recorded which). These TCRs come from an adult woman who had mild COVID-19 (a few samples of this study predate the infection). Cell type and time point are not known.

The J gene is TRBJ2-1, the V gene TRBV3-1; 12 bases fit TRBD2. J was trimmed by 4 bases and V by 2 bases; bases with no gene match: 6. This CDR3 comprises 17 residues. Germline assignment: CDR1 LGHDT and CDR2 YNNKEL (reference sequence). The CDR3 loop reads CASSQILLAGGYNEQFF. CDR3 DNA sequence: TGTGCCAGCAGCCAAATTCTACTAGCGGGAGGTTACAATGAGCAGTTCTTC.

This clonotype was seen only a few times. The chain combines TRBV11-2 with TRBJ2-3; tentatively, D is TRBD2 (6 bases). Looked up from germline, CDR1 is SGHAT and CDR2 is FQNNGV. Trimming cost V 1 base and J 1 base, with 9 bases left between them. CDR3 length: 15 residues. CDR3: CASSLAPGGTDTQYF. In nucleotides, the CDR3 is TGTGCCAGCAGCTTAGCCCCGGGGGGCACAGATACGCAGTATTTT.